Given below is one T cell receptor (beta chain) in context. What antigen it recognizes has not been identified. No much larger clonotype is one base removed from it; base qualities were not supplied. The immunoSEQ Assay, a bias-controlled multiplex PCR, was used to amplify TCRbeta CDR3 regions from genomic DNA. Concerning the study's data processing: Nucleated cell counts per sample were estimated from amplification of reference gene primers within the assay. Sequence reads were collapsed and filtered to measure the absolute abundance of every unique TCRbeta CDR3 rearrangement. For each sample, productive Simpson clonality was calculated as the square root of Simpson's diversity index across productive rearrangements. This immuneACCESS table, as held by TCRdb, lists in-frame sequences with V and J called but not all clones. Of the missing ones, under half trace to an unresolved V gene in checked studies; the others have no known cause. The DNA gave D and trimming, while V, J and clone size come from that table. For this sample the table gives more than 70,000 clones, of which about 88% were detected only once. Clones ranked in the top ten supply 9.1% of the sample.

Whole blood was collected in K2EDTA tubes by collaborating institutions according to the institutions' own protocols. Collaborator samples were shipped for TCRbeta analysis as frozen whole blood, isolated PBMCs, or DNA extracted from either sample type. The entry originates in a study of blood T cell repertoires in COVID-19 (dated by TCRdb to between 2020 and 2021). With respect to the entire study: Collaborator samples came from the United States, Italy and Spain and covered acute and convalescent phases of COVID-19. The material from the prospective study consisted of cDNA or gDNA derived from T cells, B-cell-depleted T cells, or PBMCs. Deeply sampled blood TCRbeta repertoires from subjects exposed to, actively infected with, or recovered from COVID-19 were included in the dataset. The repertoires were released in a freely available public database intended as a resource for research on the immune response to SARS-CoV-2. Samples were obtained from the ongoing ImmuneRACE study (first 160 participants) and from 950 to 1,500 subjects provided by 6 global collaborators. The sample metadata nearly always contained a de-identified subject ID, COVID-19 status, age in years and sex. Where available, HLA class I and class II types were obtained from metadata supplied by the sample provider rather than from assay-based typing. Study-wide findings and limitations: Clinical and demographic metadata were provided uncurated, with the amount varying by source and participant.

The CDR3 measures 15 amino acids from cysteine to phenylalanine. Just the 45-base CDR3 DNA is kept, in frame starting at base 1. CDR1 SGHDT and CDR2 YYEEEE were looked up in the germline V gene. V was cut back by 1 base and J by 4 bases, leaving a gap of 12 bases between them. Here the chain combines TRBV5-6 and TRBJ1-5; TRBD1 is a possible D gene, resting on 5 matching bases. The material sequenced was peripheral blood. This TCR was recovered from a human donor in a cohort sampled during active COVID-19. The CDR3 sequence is CASSLFQGTNQPQHF. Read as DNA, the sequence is TGTGCCAGCAGCTTGTTCCAGGGAACAAATCAGCCCCAGCATTTT.